This TCR beta chain derives from a study of shared clonotypes between healthy human individuals. Study results and caveats: A limitation of the genetic and exposure-history diversity represented arose from few donors.

The repertoire was sequenced with immunoSEQ multiplex PCR; TCRdb's copy has only in-frame clones and lacks some. The sample lists around 2.3 million clones, around 95% occurring once. A note on this clone: Its antigen is unknown. A read error may account for a junction end that differs from germline.

CDR1 is SGHTA, CDR2 FQGNSA, per germline. This CDR3 spans 16 amino acids. This TCR was recovered from a man between 18 and 35 years old in good health. What was sequenced was naive CD4+ T cells sorted from blood. Subset reported: CD45RA+ positively selected. The chain employs TRBV7-2 and TRBJ1-4, with D unresolved. CDR3 sequence (DNA): TGTGCCAGCAGCTTACTTGGGTCAACTAGTAATAAAAAACTGTTTTTT. Its protein is CASSLLGSTSNKKLFF.